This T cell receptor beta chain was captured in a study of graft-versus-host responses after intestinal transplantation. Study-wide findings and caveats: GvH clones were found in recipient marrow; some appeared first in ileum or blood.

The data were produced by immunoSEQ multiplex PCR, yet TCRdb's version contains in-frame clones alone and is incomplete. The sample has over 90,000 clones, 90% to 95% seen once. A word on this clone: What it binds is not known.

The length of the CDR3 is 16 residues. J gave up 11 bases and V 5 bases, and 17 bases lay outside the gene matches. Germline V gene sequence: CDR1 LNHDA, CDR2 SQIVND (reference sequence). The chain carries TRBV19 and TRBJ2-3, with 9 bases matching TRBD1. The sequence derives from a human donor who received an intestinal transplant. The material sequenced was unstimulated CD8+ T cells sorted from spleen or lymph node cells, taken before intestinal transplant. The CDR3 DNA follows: TGTGCCAGTAGTGGAGGCCGGGACAGGGAAGGGACAAGGCAGTATTTT. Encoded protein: CASSGGRDREGTRQYF. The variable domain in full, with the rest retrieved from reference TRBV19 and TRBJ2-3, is DGGITQSPKYLFRKEGQNVTLSCEQNLNHDAMYWYRQDPGQGLRLIYYSQIVNDFQKGDIAEGYSVSREKKESFPLTVTSAQKNPTAFYLCASSGGRDREGTRQYFGPGTRLTVL.